These 17 T cell receptor beta chains were sequenced from one sample in a study of blood T cells in healthy people across ages. Together with a sample-barcoded 5' primer, a J-beta primer mix was included in a second PCR lasting roughly 6 to 12 cycles. Using its own MiXCR run on the 5' RACE reads, TCRdb lists one record per CDR3 protein. The sample records about 1.8 million distinct CDR3 sequences, around 48% being singletons. The sample was blood. The receptors originated from a middle-aged woman in good health.

This clonotype came up a few times. This chain joins TRBV7-2 and TRBJ2-1; 15 nucleotides match TRBD2. With V trimmed by 4 bases and J by 2 bases, 3 bases remained unmatched. Germline assignment: CDR1 SGHTA and CDR2 FQGNSA. This CDR3 spans 17 amino acids. DNA for the CDR3: TGTGCCAGCAGCTGGACTAGCGGGGGGGGGACCTACAATGAGCAGTTCTTC. Translated: CASSWTSGGGTYNEQFF.

The gene calls are TRBV4-2 and TRBJ2-2; D uncertain. There are 13 residues in the CDR3. Germline V gene sequence: CDR1 LGHNA, CDR2 YNFKEQ. Trimming pared 3 bases from V and 3 bases from J, leaving 5 bases between. The CDR3 sequence is CASSQDYTGELFF. For the CDR3, the DNA is TGTGCCAGCAGCCAGGATTACACCGGGGAGCTGTTTTTT.

This chain links TRBV10-3 with TRBJ2-7; TRBD1 agrees at 7 bases. Germline V lookup: CDR1 ENHRY, CDR2 SYGVKD. Trimming took 6 bases from V and 2 from J; bases not matched to a gene: 10. This CDR3 comprises 15 residues. The CDR3 nucleotides read TGTGCCATCAGGCAGGGACAGAACTTCCCCTACGAGCAGTACTTC. Translated, it gives CAIRQGQNFPYEQYF.

This sequence joins TRBV27 and TRBJ1-2; D may be TRBD1 (5 bases). This CDR3 is 14 amino acids long. V gave up 5 bases and J gave up 6 bases, with 16 bases separating them. Germline V gene lookup returns CDR1 MNHEY and CDR2 SMNVEV (reference sequence). The chain's CDR3 is CASSQGAGKNGYTF. DNA for the CDR3: TGTGCCAGCAGTCAAGGGGCAGGGAAAAATGGCTACACCTTC.

This clonotype was seen just once. The chain is built from TRBV6-2 or TRBV6-3 and TRBJ2-5; 7 positions match TRBD2. The CDR3 spans 17 residues. Germline CDR1 is MNHEY and CDR2 is SVGEGT. V trimming: 7 bases; J trimming: 1 base; junction bases outside the gene matches: 15. The CDR3 bases are TGTGCCAGCAACGAGGGAGGGAGGACACCCTTCCAAGAGACCCAGTACTTC. Residues: CASNEGGRTPFQETQYF.

The table lists this clonotype with a few counts. The J gene is TRBJ1-2, the V gene TRBV7-9, with TRBD1 identical over 9 bases. With V trimmed by 5 bases and J by 5 bases, 9 bases remained unmatched. This CDR3 comprises 15 residues. Germline CDR1 reads SEHNR; CDR2 reads FQNEAQ (reference sequence). The CDR3 nucleotides read TGTGCCAGCAGCCTACCGGGACAGGGCGATTATGGCTACACCTTC. Translation: CASSLPGQGDYGYTF.

This clonotype turned up a few times. The chain links TRBV6-5 to TRBJ1-4; tentative D call: TRBD1 (5 bases). The germline V and J ends were trimmed by 2 bases and 8 bases, with 15 bases remaining between them. The CDR3 extends over 15 amino acids. Germline CDR1 MNHEY, CDR2 SVGAGI. The CDR3 bases are TGTGCCAGCAGTTACCTCAGGGCTGGAAGCGAAAAACTGTTTTTT. It is translated as CASSYLRAGSEKLFF.

The chain has TRBV11-1 and TRBJ2-3; TRBD2 might be the D (5 bases). Trimming took 5 bases from V and 7 from J, leaving 19 bases between them. This CDR3 region has 15 residues. Germline CDR1 and CDR2: SGHAT and FQDESV (reference sequence). CDR3 in amino acids: CASSPGGTGLYTQYF. Here the CDR3 DNA reads TGTGCCAGCAGCCCAGGAGGCACCGGACTTTATACGCAGTATTTT.

The chain recombines TRBV12-3 or TRBV12-4 with TRBJ1-2; D not resolved. Trimming took off 3 bases at V and 1 base at J, with 6 bases between the two ends. The CDR3 has 13 amino acids. CDR3 in amino acids: CASSFRFNYGYTF. The DNA for the CDR3 is TGTGCCAGCAGTTTTCGGTTTAACTATGGCTACACCTTC.

This sequence joins TRBV27 and TRBJ1-4, with D unclear. CDR3 length: 13 residues. Trimming removed 5 bases at V and 6 bases at J, with 10 bases between. Germline assignment: CDR1 MNHEY and CDR2 SMNVEV (reference sequence). The CDR3 nucleotides are TGTGCCAGCAGTAGGCGACGGGATGAAAAACTGTTTTTT. This translates into CASSRRRDEKLFF.

A single count supports this clonotype. J is TRBJ1-2 and V is TRBV29-1; 7 nucleotides match TRBD1. Germline V gene sequence: CDR1 SQVTM, CDR2 ANQGSEA. CDR3 length: 14 amino acids. Trimming at V came to 5 bases and at J to 0 bases, leaving 6 bases not matched to a gene. The CDR3 DNA reads TGCAGCGTTTACCAGGGGGGAGCTAACTATGGCTACACCTTC. Residues: CSVYQGGANYGYTF.

This chain connects TRBV24-1 to TRBJ1-5, with 9 positions matching TRBD1. The CDR3 has 19 residues. Germline V gene lookup returns CDR1 KGHDR and CDR2 SFDVKD. J lost 0 bases, V lost 8 bases, and 16 bases had no gene match. The CDR3 loop is CATIPSPGQGTHSNQPQHF. The CDR3 DNA reads TGTGCCACCATACCTTCCCCGGGACAGGGAACTCATAGCAATCAGCCCCAGCATTTT.

The chain combines TRBV2 with TRBJ2-7; 7 bases match TRBD2. The J call may not be correct, given that the DNA end is closer to TRBJ2-5. The CDR3 is 13 residues long. Looked up from germline, CDR1 is SNHLY and CDR2 is FYNNEI. The CDR3 protein is CASTAGEQETQYF. CDR3 nucleotide sequence: TGTGCCAGCACTGCGGGGGAACAAGAGACCCAGTACTTC.

V is TRBV11-2 and J is TRBJ2-1; either TRBD1 or TRBD2 may supply D (5 bases each). V was clipped by 3 bases and J by 8 bases, with 20 bases between them. The CDR3 is made up of 16 amino acids. CDR1 is SGHAT, CDR2 FQNNGV, per germline. The DNA for the CDR3 is TGTGCCAGCAGCTTTAGGGCTAGCTGGGGGTACCATGAGCAGTTCTTC. This encodes CASSFRASWGYHEQFF.

The chain uses TRBV12-3 or TRBV12-4 and TRBJ2-7, with D perhaps assigned TRBD1 or TRBD2 (5 bases each). V lost 4 bases and J 2 bases, leaving 12 bases between the germline ends. The CDR3 spans 14 residues. CDR3 nucleotide sequence: TGTGCCAGCAGTTCGGGACCGAGCCCCTACGAGCAGTACTTC. Its protein product is CASSSGPSPYEQYF.

As to this clonotype: Mismatch with germline at one junction end may stem from a read error. The chain joins TRBV4-1 to TRBJ1-4; D is possibly TRBD1 (6 bases). Germline loops: CDR1 MGHRA, CDR2 YSYEKL. This CDR3 comprises 15 residues. The CDR3 here is CASSQFTGTMEKLCF. CDR3 nucleotide sequence: TGCGCCAGCAGCCAATTTACCGGGACAATGGAAAAACTGTGTTTT.

The V gene is TRBV3-1, the J gene TRBJ1-5; D remains ambiguous. Germline CDR1 and CDR2: LGHDT and YNNKEL (reference sequence). The CDR3 covers 11 residues. V lost 8 bases to trimming and J lost 7 bases, with 9 bases between them. CDR3 in DNA: TGTGCCAGCCCGACTTGCCAGCCCCAGCATTTT. Translated, it gives CASPTCQPQHF.